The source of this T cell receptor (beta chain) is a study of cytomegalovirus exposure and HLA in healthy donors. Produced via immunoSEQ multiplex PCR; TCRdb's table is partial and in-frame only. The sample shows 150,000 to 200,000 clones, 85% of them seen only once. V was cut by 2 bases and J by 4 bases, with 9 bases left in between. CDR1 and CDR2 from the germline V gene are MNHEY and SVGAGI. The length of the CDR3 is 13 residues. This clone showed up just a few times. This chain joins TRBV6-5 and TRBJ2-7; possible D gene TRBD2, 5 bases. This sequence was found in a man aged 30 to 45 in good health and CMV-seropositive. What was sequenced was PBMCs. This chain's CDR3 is CASSYGSRYEQYF. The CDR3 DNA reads TGTGCCAGCAGTTACGGGAGTAGATACGAGCAGTACTTC.